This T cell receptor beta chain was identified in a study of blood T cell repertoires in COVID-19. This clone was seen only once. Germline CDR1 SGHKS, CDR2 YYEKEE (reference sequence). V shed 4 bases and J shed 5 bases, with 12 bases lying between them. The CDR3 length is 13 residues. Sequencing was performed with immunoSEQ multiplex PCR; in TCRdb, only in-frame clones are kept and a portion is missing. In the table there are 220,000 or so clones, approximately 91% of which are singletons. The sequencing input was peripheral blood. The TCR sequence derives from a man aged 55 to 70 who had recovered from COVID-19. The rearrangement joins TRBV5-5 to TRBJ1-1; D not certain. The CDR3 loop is CASSPPTATEAFF. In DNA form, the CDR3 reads TGTGCCAGCAGCCCTCCTACCGCAACTGAAGCTTTCTTT.